One and the same sample provided the 30 T cell receptor beta chains below, sequenced in a study of regulatory T cells in long-lasting Graves disease. Library construction for TCR beta used iRepertoire HTBI primers and Arm-PCR of CDR3 regions. A single record per CDR3 protein comes from TCRdb applying MiXCR to the multiplex PCR reads. The sample lists 500,000 to 700,000 distinct CDR3 sequences; about 30% were seen once. Specified time point: persistent/refractory GD, antithyroid drugs over 5 years with positive TRAb. Following extraction of RNA from PBMCs, that RNA was used to make the TCR library. Here the sequenced sample was peripheral blood mononuclear cells (PBMCs), taken when the disease was refractory, from a patient treated with antithyroid drugs. These receptors came from a female donor with Graves disease.

This clonotype showed up just a few times. The chain employs TRBV3-1 and TRBJ1-2; TRBD1 might be the D (5 bases). The germline V gene encodes CDR1 LGHDT and CDR2 YNNKEL (reference sequence). The CDR3 spans 16 residues. Trimming removed 0 bases from V and 4 bases from J, with 15 bases in between. CDR3 loop: CASSQDPAGLSYGYTF. For the CDR3, the DNA is TGTGCCAGCAGCCAAGACCCTGCAGGGTTGAGCTATGGCTACACCTTC.

This clonotype was seen only a few times. V gene TRBV5-1 combines with J gene TRBJ1-1; D not certain. Germline V gene lookup returns CDR1 SGHRS and CDR2 YFSETQ. V was pared by 0 bases and J by 3 bases, with 15 bases between. CDR3 length: 16 residues. The DNA of the CDR3 is TGCGCCAGCAGCTTGGCAGGAGAGAGTTCGTACACTGAAGCTTTCTTT. Encoded protein: CASSLAGESSYTEAFF.

This clonotype was counted a few times. The rearrangement links TRBV28 to TRBJ1-5; D not certain. CDR3 length: 12 residues. The germline V and J ends were trimmed by 8 bases and 7 bases, with 12 bases remaining between them. Germline values: CDR1 MDHEN, CDR2 SYDVKM. The CDR3 DNA reads as TGTGCCAGCGACCTCCGGGGACAGCCCCAGCATTTT. This sequence encodes CASDLRGQPQHF.

This clonotype was observed a handful of times. The chain couples TRBV14 to TRBJ1-4; D is ambiguous. V was trimmed by 3 bases and J by 2 bases, leaving 10 bases between them. The CDR3 covers 15 residues. Per the germline V gene, CDR1 is SGHDN and CDR2 is FVKESK. The CDR3 DNA reads as TGTGCCAGCAGCCAGACCTTGGGGACTAATGAAAAACTGTTTTTT. Its protein is CASSQTLGTNEKLFF.

This clonotype was seen at least ten times. V is TRBV28 and J is TRBJ1-1, with D possibly being TRBD1 (6 bases). The CDR3 runs to 16 residues. The germline gives CDR1 MDHEN, CDR2 SYDVKM. V lost 3 bases to trimming and J lost 1 base, with 15 bases between them. CDR3 nucleotide sequence: TGTGCCAGCAGTTTTAAGGCAGGGGTATCGAACACTGAAGCTTTCTTT. Amino acids: CASSFKAGVSNTEAFF. The entire variable domain, with the rest obtained from reference TRBV28 and TRBJ1-1, is as follows: DVKVTQSSRYLVKRTGEKVFLECVQDMDHENMFWYRQDPGLGLRLIYFSYDVKMKEKGDIPEGYSVSREKKERFSLILESASTNQTSMYLCASSFKAGVSNTEAFFGQGTRLTVV.

This clonotype was detected a few times. The chain is built from TRBV24-1 and TRBJ1-2; D perhaps matches TRBD1 (6 bases). Trimming shortened V by 9 bases and J by 7 bases, and 17 bases separated the two germline ends. CDR3 length equals 13 residues. Looked up from germline, CDR1 is KGHDR and CDR2 is SFDVKD. The CDR3 coding sequence is TGTGCCACCCGGGGGCCAGGGGCGGCTGGCTACACCTTC. Its translation: CATRGPGAAGYTF.

This clonotype was seen more than once but under ten times. This chain joins TRBV19 and TRBJ1-1; D is undetermined. The germline V gene encodes CDR1 LNHDA and CDR2 SQIVND (reference sequence). V lost 4 bases and J 1 base, leaving 7 bases between the germline ends. The CDR3 spans 13 residues. CDR3 residues: CASSTEGNTEAFF. The CDR3 coding sequence is TGTGCCAGTAGTACAGAGGGGAACACTGAAGCTTTCTTT.

V gene TRBV20-1 combines with J gene TRBJ1-5, with 8 bases matching TRBD1. Germline lookup yields CDR1 DFQATT and CDR2 SNEGSKA (reference sequence). Unmatched junction bases numbered 7, after V lost 3 bases and J lost 6 bases. The CDR3 has 14 residues. CDR3 protein: CSASPGQAAQPQHF. The CDR3 DNA is TGCAGTGCTAGCCCGGGACAGGCGGCTCAGCCCCAGCATTTT.

The chain employs TRBV5-1 and TRBJ1-2; D uncertain. Germline CDR1 reads SGHRS; CDR2 reads YFSETQ. There are 15 residues in the CDR3. Trimming stripped 2 bases from V and 5 bases from J, with 16 bases between. The CDR3 spells CASSFLDLGGYGYTF. In nucleotides, the CDR3 is TGCGCCAGCAGCTTTTTGGACTTGGGTGGGTATGGCTACACCTTC. Full variable domain (rest looked up from reference TRBV5-1 and TRBJ1-2): KAGVTQTPRYLIKTRGQQVTLSCSPISGHRSVSWYQQTPGQGLQFLFEYFSETQRNKGNFPGRFSGRQFSNSRSEMNVSTLELGDSALYLCASSFLDLGGYGYTFGSGTRLTVV.

The chain joins TRBV19 to TRBJ2-7; TRBD2 might be the D (8 bases). Trimming took off 4 bases at V and 7 bases at J, with 17 bases between the two ends. The CDR3 has 14 residues. Germline CDR1 and CDR2: LNHDA and SQIVND (reference sequence). CDR3 sequence: CASSSRQGGGEQYF. CDR3 in DNA: TGTGCCAGTAGTAGTCGACAGGGCGGGGGGGAGCAGTACTTC.

This chain connects TRBV6-5 to TRBJ2-7, with D possibly being TRBD1 (6 bases). The V and J ends lost 2 bases and 2 bases respectively, with 10 bases between them. This CDR3 comprises 14 residues. CDR1 and CDR2 from the germline V gene are MNHEY and SVGAGI. The CDR3 sequence: CASSYNRAPYEQYF. The DNA for the CDR3 is TGTGCCAGCAGTTACAACAGGGCCCCCTACGAGCAGTACTTC.

The chain uses TRBV29-1 and TRBJ1-1, with 8 bases lining up with TRBD1. V shed 5 bases, J shed 4 bases, and the junction held 6 bases outside the gene matches. CDR3 length: 13 amino acids. Looked up from germline, CDR1 is SQVTM and CDR2 is ANQGSEA. CDR3 DNA: TGCAGCGTTTGCAGGGGGCAAAGCACTGAAGCTTTCTTT. It encodes CSVCRGQSTEAFF.

This clonotype was seen ten or more times. This rearrangement joins TRBV5-1 to TRBJ1-5, with a weak D call TRBD1 (5 bases). The V and J ends lost 0 bases and 3 bases respectively, with 7 bases between them. Looked up from germline, CDR1 is SGHRS and CDR2 is YFSETQ. The CDR3 runs 14 residues. The CDR3 is CASSLGQLNQPQHF. The DNA of the CDR3 is TGCGCCAGCAGCTTGGGACAGCTCAATCAGCCCCAGCATTTT.

The V gene is TRBV29-1, the J gene TRBJ1-1, with a tentative D call TRBD1 (5 bases). V lost 4 bases and J lost 5, with 14 bases in between. In germline, CDR1 is SQVTM, CDR2 ANQGSEA. CDR3 length: 13 residues. DNA for the CDR3: TGCAGCGTTGTCTTCCGGGGGAGGACTGAAGCTTTCTTT. It codes for CSVVFRGRTEAFF. Drawing the rest from reference TRBV29-1 and TRBJ1-1, the complete variable domain is SAVISQKPSRDICQRGTSLTIQCQVDSQVTMMFWYRQQPGQSLTLIATANQGSEATYESGFVIDKFPISRPNLTFSTLTVSNMSPEDSSIYLCSVVFRGRTEAFFGQGTRLTVV.

Points on this clonotype: A much larger clone differs from this one at a single base, so this may be a read error. CDR3 sequence: CASTIQEGGSEYF. The CDR3 bases are TGTGCCAGTACCATACAGGAGGGAGGGTCTGAGTACTTC. The chain links TRBV11-1 to TRBJ2-5, with 7 nucleotides matching TRBD2. The V segment lost 9 bases and the J segment 12 bases; nucleotides outside the gene matches: 16. CDR1 SGHAT and CDR2 FQDESV come from the germline V gene (reference sequence). CDR3 length equals 13 residues. The complete variable domain, with remaining parts taken from reference TRBV11-1 and TRBJ2-5, reads EAEVAQSPRYKITEKSQAVAFWCDPISGHATLYWYRQILGQGPELLVQFQDESVVDDSQLPKDRFSAERLKGVDSTLKIQPAELGDSAMYLCASTIQEGGSEYFGPGTRLLVL.

The table lists this clonotype with many counts. The V gene is TRBV28, the J gene TRBJ1-2; D is unclear. V was trimmed by 7 bases and J by 4 bases, leaving 10 bases between them. The CDR3 is 12 amino acids. The germline V gene has CDR1 MDHEN and CDR2 SYDVKM. The CDR3 protein is CASTTTGYGYTF. The CDR3, as DNA: TGTGCCAGCACAACTACGGGCTATGGCTACACCTTC.

V usage is TRBV5-1 and J usage is TRBJ2-2, with D unclear. The germline V gene has CDR1 SGHRS and CDR2 YFSETQ. Deletions cut 1 base from V and 4 bases from J, with 8 bases between. The CDR3 contains 14 residues. The DNA for the CDR3 is TGCGCCAGCAGCTTGTTCCAAGGCACCGGGGAGCTGTTTTTT. Translating it yields CASSLFQGTGELFF.

This clonotype was seen repeatedly, ten times or more. The V call is TRBV27, the J call TRBJ1-6, with 8 bases fitting TRBD1. The V gene's germline CDR1 is MNHEY and CDR2 SMNVEV (reference sequence). V lost 2 bases, J lost 7 bases, and 13 bases stayed unmatched. The CDR3 contains 18 residues. The DNA of the CDR3 is TGTGCCAGCAGTTTAAAGGTTCGGCAGGGGGCGCGAAATTCACCCCTCCACTTT. This sequence encodes CASSLKVRQGARNSPLHF.

Regarding this clonotype: This likely comes from a read error, as the CDR3 has no conserved phenylalanine or tryptophan at its end. The rearrangement uses TRBV12-3 or TRBV12-4 and TRBJ1-2, with 10 bases lining up with TRBD1. V shed 6 bases, J shed 10 bases, and the junction held 11 bases outside the gene matches. This CDR3 has 14 amino acids. The CDR3 coding sequence is TGTGCCAGCAGCCCGACAGGGGGCTTTTCTGTCTACACCCTC. Amino acid sequence: CASSPTGGFSVYTL.

The chain carries TRBV20-1 and TRBJ2-2, with no clear D. The CDR3 contains 11 residues. V lost 5 bases to trimming and J lost 6 bases, with 7 bases between them. Germline V gene sequence: CDR1 DFQATT, CDR2 SNEGSKA (reference sequence). CDR3 sequence (DNA): TGCAGTGCTCGCCGGCCCGGGGAGCTGTTTTTT. Its protein is CSARRPGELFF.

In this sample, this clonotype turned up many times. The V and J genes are TRBV28 and TRBJ1-6; TRBD1 agrees at 11 bases. This CDR3 is built from 13 residues. Trimming removed 8 bases from V and 9 bases from J; junction bases left unmatched: 3. Germline V CDR1 and CDR2: MDHEN, SYDVKM. The CDR3 region is CASWGQGGSPLHF. CDR3 nucleotide sequence: TGTGCCAGCTGGGGACAGGGGGGTTCACCCCTCCACTTT.

This clonotype was found a few times. The germline gene is not matched at one end of the junction; a read error may be the cause. This sequence joins TRBV5-5 and TRBJ2-5, with D maybe TRBD2 (7 bases). There are 13 residues in the CDR3. Per the germline V gene, CDR1 is SGHKS and CDR2 is YYEKEE (reference sequence). The CDR3 reads CASSLKGGGVHFF. CDR3 nucleotide sequence: TGTGCCAGCAGCTTGAAGGGCGGGGGCGTCCATTTCTTC.

The rearrangement joins TRBV6-1 to TRBJ1-1; possibly TRBD1 for D (5 bases). Trimming removed 3 bases from V and 4 bases from J, with 18 bases in between. This CDR3 is 16 amino acids long. Germline V gene data show CDR1 as MNHNS and CDR2 as SASEGT. The CDR3 nucleotides read TGTGCCAGCAGTGATGGGGGGTGGTGGCAGGTCACTGAAGCTTTCTTT. It translates to CASSDGGWWQVTEAFF.

The chain joins TRBV24-1 to TRBJ1-1; D is perhaps TRBD1 (5 bases). Germline V gene sequence: CDR1 KGHDR, CDR2 SFDVKD. The CDR3 runs 13 residues. The V and J ends lost 4 bases and 8 bases respectively, with 13 bases between them. The CDR3, as DNA: TGTGCCACCAGTGACCCCGGGACTGCAGAAGCTTTCTTT. Amino acids: CATSDPGTAEAFF.

The rearrangement links TRBV28 to TRBJ1-3, with 8 bases lining up with TRBD1. CDR1 is MDHEN and CDR2 is SYDVKM in the germline V gene. V was pared by 6 bases and J by 0 bases, with 10 bases of the junction left unmatched. This CDR3 is built from 17 residues. The CDR3, as DNA: TGTGCCAGCAGATCGGGACAGGACACACGCTCTGGAAACACCATATATTTT. This codes for CASRSGQDTRSGNTIYF.

This clonotype was seen only once. The chain links TRBV6-1 to TRBJ2-2; unclear D gene. V lost 8 bases, J lost 0 bases, and 10 bases lay in between. The CDR3 consists of 14 residues. The germline V gene has CDR1 MNHNS and CDR2 SASEGT. CDR3 protein: CASEHSPNTGELFF. Here the CDR3 DNA reads TGTGCCAGCGAACATTCCCCGAACACCGGGGAGCTGTTTTTT.

The rearrangement uses TRBV19 and TRBJ1-5; possible D gene TRBD1, 5 bases. V shed 7 bases and J shed 0 bases, with 13 bases lying between them. The CDR3 consists of 15 residues. Per germline, CDR1 LNHDA and CDR2 SQIVND (reference sequence). This CDR3 reads CASKAGPYSNQPQHF. Written as DNA, the CDR3 is TGTGCCAGTAAGGCAGGGCCATATAGCAATCAGCCCCAGCATTTT.

Concerning this clonotype: One end of the junction is discordant with germline, which a read error may explain. The rearrangement joins TRBV20-1 to TRBJ1-1; possibly TRBD1 for D (5 bases). CDR1 is DFQATT, CDR2 SNEGSKA, per germline (reference sequence). This CDR3 has 16 amino acids. CDR3 sequence reads: CSARGTARVMNTEAFF. The DNA for the CDR3 is TGCAGTGCCAGAGGGACCGCGAGAGTTATGAACACTGAAGCTTTCTTT.

The rearrangement uses TRBV6-1 and TRBJ2-2, with D possibly matching TRBD1 (5 bases). CDR1 and CDR2 from the germline V gene are MNHNS and SASEGT. CDR3 size: 15 residues. Trimming removed 6 bases at V and 4 bases at J, with 15 bases between. In DNA, the CDR3 is TGTGCCAGCAGCCCAGGGATTAGGGTCACCGGGGAGCTGTTTTTT. This translates into CASSPGIRVTGELFF.

The table lists this clonotype with a few counts. The V and J genes are TRBV5-1 and TRBJ1-1, with TRBD1 as a possible D gene (6 bases). Germline V lookup: CDR1 SGHRS, CDR2 YFSETQ. V was trimmed by 4 bases and J by 5 bases, leaving 15 bases between them. The CDR3 totals 14 residues. DNA for the CDR3: TGCGCCAGCAGCCCGGACAGCTGGGGGACTGAAGCTTTCTTT. Encoded protein: CASSPDSWGTEAFF.